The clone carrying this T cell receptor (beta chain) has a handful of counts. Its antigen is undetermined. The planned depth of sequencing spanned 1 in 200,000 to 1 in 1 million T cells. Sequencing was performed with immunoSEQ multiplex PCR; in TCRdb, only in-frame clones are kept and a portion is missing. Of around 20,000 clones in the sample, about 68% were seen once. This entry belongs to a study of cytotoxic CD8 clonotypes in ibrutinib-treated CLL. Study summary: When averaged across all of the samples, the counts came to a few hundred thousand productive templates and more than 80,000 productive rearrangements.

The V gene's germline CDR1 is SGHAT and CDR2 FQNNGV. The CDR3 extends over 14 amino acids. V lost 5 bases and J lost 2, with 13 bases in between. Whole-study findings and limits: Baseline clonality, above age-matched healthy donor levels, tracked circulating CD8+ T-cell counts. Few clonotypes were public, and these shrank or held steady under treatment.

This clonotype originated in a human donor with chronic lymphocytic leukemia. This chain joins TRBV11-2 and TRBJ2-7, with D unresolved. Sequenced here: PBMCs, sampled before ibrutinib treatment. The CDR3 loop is CASSLYGSAYEQYF. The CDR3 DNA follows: TGTGCCAGCAGCCTCTACGGCAGTGCCTACGAGCAGTACTTC.